These 12 T cell receptor beta chains came from one sample sequenced in a study of brain T cells in children with intractable seizures. Produced via immunoSEQ multiplex PCR; TCRdb's table is partial and in-frame only. The sample has tens of thousands of clones, 85% to 95% seen once. Specimen: peripheral blood, collected at surgery. Receptor source: a boy under two years old with tuberous sclerosis and intractable seizures.

The chain carries TRBV19 and TRBJ2-7; D might be TRBD1 (5 bases). The germline V gene encodes CDR1 LNHDA and CDR2 SQIVND (reference sequence). The length of the CDR3 is 15 residues. Trimming left V 1 base short and J 2 bases short, with 12 bases between. CDR3 sequence reads: CASSIGTNRAYEQYF. The CDR3 DNA reads TGTGCCAGTAGTATAGGGACAAATAGGGCCTACGAGCAGTACTTC. The full variable domain, with the rest looked up from reference TRBV19 and TRBJ2-7, is DGGITQSPKYLFRKEGQNVTLSCEQNLNHDAMYWYRQDPGQGLRLIYYSQIVNDFQKGDIAEGYSVSREKKESFPLTVTSAQKNPTAFYLCASSIGTNRAYEQYFGPGTRLTVT.

The genes are TRBV7-6 and TRBJ1-1; TRBD1 matches 12 bases. This CDR3 has 18 amino acids. V lost 2 bases to trimming and J lost 0 bases; unmatched junction nucleotides: 7. Germline V gene lookup returns CDR1 SGHVS and CDR2 FNYEAQ. The CDR3 DNA reads as TGTGCCAGCAGCTTATTTTTGGGGACAGGGGGCATGAACACTGAAGCTTTCTTT. The encoded protein is CASSLFLGTGGMNTEAFF. Filled out from reference TRBV7-6 and TRBJ1-1, the complete variable domain reads GAGVSQSPRYKVTKRGQDVALRCDPISGHVSLYWYRQALGQGPEFLTYFNYEAQQDKSGLPNDRFSAERPEGSISTLTIQRTEQRDSAMYRCASSLFLGTGGMNTEAFFGQGTRLTVV.

The chain employs TRBV9 and TRBJ2-3; perhaps TRBD1 as D (6 bases). V dropped 0 bases and J dropped 2 bases, with 10 bases sitting between them. This CDR3 region has 15 residues. Germline V gene lookup returns CDR1 SGDLS and CDR2 YYNGEE. CDR3 in amino acids: CASSVEGEPTDTQYF. CDR3 nucleotide sequence: TGTGCCAGCAGCGTAGAGGGGGAGCCCACAGATACGCAGTATTTT.

V is TRBV3-1 (or the pseudogene TRBV3-2) and J is TRBJ1-1; 7 bases fit TRBD1. The CDR3 has 13 residues. Per the germline V gene, CDR1 is LGHDT and CDR2 is YNNKEL (reference sequence). V dropped 4 bases and J dropped 4; count of bases not matched to a gene: 3. CDR3 amino acids: CASSPGQATEAFF. CDR3 sequence (DNA): TGTGCCAGCAGCCCCGGACAGGCCACTGAAGCTTTCTTT.

The V and J genes are TRBV6-5 and TRBJ2-7, with 14 bases fitting TRBD2. This CDR3 has 14 residues. Germline V gives CDR1 MNHEY, CDR2 SVGAGI. The V gene end was trimmed by 7 bases and the J gene end by 5 bases; junction bases not matched to a gene: 4. The CDR3 here is CASKPGLAGDEQYF. DNA for the CDR3: TGTGCCAGCAAGCCGGGACTAGCGGGAGACGAGCAGTACTTC.

V is TRBV10-3 and J is TRBJ2-7; 9 nucleotides align to TRBD1. V shed 6 bases and J 6 bases; nucleotides not matched to a gene: 9. The V gene's germline CDR1 is ENHRY and CDR2 SYGVKD. This CDR3 spans 14 amino acids. CDR3 nucleotide sequence: TGTGCCATCAGCCTAAGACAGGGGGGCTCCGAGCAGTACTTC. Its protein product is CAISLRQGGSEQYF.

Only one count was recorded for this clone. The chain employs TRBV28 and TRBJ1-2; D is unresolved. The CDR3 extends over 13 amino acids. Germline V gene data show CDR1 as MDHEN and CDR2 as SYDVKM. The V end lost 3 bases, the J end lost 4 bases, and 9 bases lay between the germline ends. CDR3 region: CASSFSGFYGYTF. The DNA of the CDR3 is TGTGCCAGCAGTTTTAGTGGCTTCTATGGCTACACCTTC.

J is TRBJ2-4 and V is TRBV29-1; D is uncertain. V was pared by 3 bases and J by 8 bases, with 14 bases between. The CDR3 sequence is 13 residues long. Per the germline V gene, CDR1 is SQVTM and CDR2 is ANQGSEA. Here the CDR3 DNA reads TGCAGCGTTGAGATGGCCCAACGGGACATTCAGTACTTC. This gives the protein CSVEMAQRDIQYF.

The chain employs TRBV6-5 and TRBJ2-1; the D is unclear. Germline values: CDR1 MNHEY, CDR2 SVGAGI. The CDR3 covers 14 residues. Trimming stripped 0 bases from V and 7 bases from J, with 10 bases between. For the CDR3, the DNA is TGTGCCAGCAGTTACTCAGAGGCGTCAAATGAGCAGTTCTTC. This encodes CASSYSEASNEQFF.

This clone was seen once. The chain links TRBV19 to TRBJ1-2; 11 bases agree with TRBD1. The germline CDR1 and CDR2 sequences are LNHDA and SQIVND (reference sequence). This CDR3 has 17 amino acids. Germline trimming cut 4 bases from V and 4 bases from J; bases unmatched to any gene: 11. The CDR3 spells CASSNPGQGAGFYGYTF. The CDR3 DNA is TGTGCCAGTAGTAACCCTGGACAGGGGGCAGGATTCTATGGCTACACCTTC.

The rearrangement uses TRBV27 and TRBJ2-7; possible D gene TRBD2, 5 bases. This CDR3 has 13 residues. V was clipped by 5 bases and J by 4 bases, with 12 bases between them. CDR1 is MNHEY and CDR2 is SMNVEV in the germline V gene (reference sequence). CDR3 sequence: CASSPREGYEQYF. CDR3 coding DNA: TGTGCCAGCAGTCCCAGAGAGGGTTACGAGCAGTACTTC.

The chain joins TRBV29-1 to TRBJ2-3, with 7 bases identical to TRBD1. This CDR3 comprises 14 residues. The ends lost 5 bases at V and 3 bases at J; junction bases unmatched: 8. The V gene's germline CDR1 is SQVTM and CDR2 ANQGSEA. The CDR3 DNA reads as TGCAGCGTTTTGCCGGGACAGTTTACAGATACGCAGTATTTT. It translates to CSVLPGQFTDTQYF.